The 20 T cell receptor beta chains below were found in one sample sequenced in a study of CD8+ T cells in alopecia areata. Extraction and reverse transcription of RNA yielded cDNA as the sequencing template. The assay was immunoSEQ multiplex PCR, and TCRdb's table has in-frame clones only and misses some. This table holds some 210,000 clones, 57% found once. The material sequenced was CD4+ T cells sorted from blood, taken at week 0. The receptors derive from a human donor with alopecia areata.

This clone was seen only a few times. The J gene is TRBJ1-3, the V gene TRBV10-3; D is ambiguous. Trimming removed 10 bases from V and 4 bases from J, with 8 bases in between. The CDR3 totals 11 residues. Germline CDR1 ENHRY, CDR2 SYGVKD. The CDR3 loop is CATEKGNTIYF. CDR3 sequence (DNA): TGTGCCACCGAAAAGGGAAACACCATATATTTT.

This clone has a handful of counts. The chain employs TRBV13 and TRBJ2-3, with 12 bases aligning to TRBD2. This CDR3 spans 16 amino acids. The junction had 3 bases not matched to a gene; V was cut back by 4 bases and J by 1 base. Per germline, CDR1 PRHDT and CDR2 FYEKMQ (reference sequence). The CDR3 coding sequence is TGTGCCAGCAGCTACCGGACTAGCGGGGGCACAGATACGCAGTATTTT. Its protein product is CASSYRTSGGTDTQYF.

This clone came up a few times. The V call is TRBV7-9, the J call TRBJ1-3; 7 positions match TRBD1. This CDR3 is built from 15 residues. CDR1 is SEHNR, CDR2 FQNEAQ, per germline (reference sequence). The junction had 7 bases not matched to a gene; V was cut back by 5 bases and J by 3 bases. This CDR3 is CASSPDRAGGNTIYF. For the CDR3, the DNA is TGTGCCAGCAGCCCCGACAGGGCAGGTGGAAACACCATATATTTT.

The chain employs TRBV7-8 and TRBJ1-2; D remains unclear. Germline-derived CDR1 and CDR2 are SGHVS and FQNEAQ. The CDR3 covers 15 residues. V dropped 2 bases and J dropped 10 bases, with 20 bases sitting between them. CDR3: CASSLLPKGLEDYTF. CDR3 nucleotides: TGTGCCAGCAGCTTACTCCCCAAAGGCCTGGAGGACTACACCTTC.

This rearrangement joins TRBV7-3 to TRBJ2-3; tentatively, D is TRBD2 (6 bases). Germline V gene lookup returns CDR1 SGHTA and CDR2 FQGTGA. This CDR3 has 15 residues. Deletions cut 2 bases from V and 6 bases from J, with 15 bases between. For the CDR3, the DNA is TGTGCCAGCAGCTTAGGGAACCCAGGGAGGGATACGCAGTATTTT. Translating it yields CASSLGNPGRDTQYF.

Remarks on this clone: Other nucleotide sequences in the sample specify the same CDR3. This chain uses TRBV4-1 with TRBJ2-5; 9 bases line up with TRBD1. This CDR3 contains 14 residues. Trimming cost V 3 bases and J 5 bases; bases outside gene matches: 4. CDR1 MGHRA and CDR2 YSYEKL come from the germline V gene. The CDR3 sequence: CASSQGQGGETQYF. The CDR3 DNA reads TGCGCCAGCAGCCAGGGACAGGGAGGGGAGACCCAGTACTTC.

The chain couples TRBV5-1 to TRBJ2-6; D gene unclear. Trimming shortened V by 4 bases and J by 2 bases, and 10 bases separated the two germline ends. The V gene's germline CDR1 is SGHRS and CDR2 YFSETQ. The CDR3 loop spans 15 amino acids. The CDR3 loop is CASSGKAPGANVLTF. The CDR3, as DNA: TGCGCCAGCAGCGGGAAGGCCCCTGGGGCCAACGTCCTGACTTTC.

This clone was seen many times. This chain connects TRBV6-5 to TRBJ2-2; no firm D call. The CDR3 runs 12 residues. Trimming stripped 4 bases from V and 4 bases from J, with 4 bases between. CDR1 and CDR2 from the germline V gene are MNHEY and SVGAGI. CDR3 sequence (DNA): TGTGCCAGCAGTTGGTTCACCGGGGAGCTGTTTTTT. It is translated as CASSWFTGELFF.

This clone was detected a few times. This sequence joins TRBV11-2 and TRBJ2-7; D perhaps matches TRBD1 (5 bases). V lost 8 bases and J 1 base, leaving 12 bases between the germline ends. CDR1 and CDR2 from the germline V gene are SGHAT and FQNNGV. This CDR3 region has 13 residues. The CDR3 region has the DNA TGTGCCAGCGGCAGGGAAGGTTCCTACGAGCAGTACTTC. It encodes CASGREGSYEQYF. Full variable domain (rest looked up from reference TRBV11-2 and TRBJ2-7): EAGVAQSPRYKIIEKRQSVAFWCNPISGHATLYWYQQILGQGPKLLIQFQNNGVVDDSQLPKDRFSAERLKGVDSTLKIQPAKLEDSAVYLCASGREGSYEQYFGPGTRLTVT.

The chain recombines TRBV11-2 with TRBJ1-1, with a tentative D call TRBD1 (6 bases). The CDR3 loop spans 14 amino acids. Per the germline V gene, CDR1 is SGHAT and CDR2 is FQNNGV. Trimming removed 8 bases at V and 3 bases at J, with 16 bases between. The CDR3, as DNA: TGTGCCAGCGTACGGGGGCAGCGGGACACTGAAGCTTTCTTT. Translation gives CASVRGQRDTEAFF.

The V and J genes are TRBV23-1 and TRBJ2-7, with 7 positions matching TRBD1. TRBV23-1 falls under the ORF class, with uncertain function. V was clipped by 8 bases and J by 4 bases; unmatched bases: 5. This CDR3 is 12 amino acids long. CDR3 sequence reads: CASRDRDYEQYF. The DNA of the CDR3 is TGCGCCAGCCGGGACAGAGATTACGAGCAGTACTTC.

CDR3 sequence (DNA): TGCAGCGTGGACAGGAGTAGACACAATGAGCAGTTCTTC. Translating it yields CSVDRSRHNEQFF. The rearrangement uses TRBV29-1 and TRBJ2-1; 7 nucleotides agree with TRBD1. From germline, CDR1 is SQVTM and CDR2 ANQGSEA. The CDR3 is made up of 13 amino acids. J gave up 5 bases and V 6 bases, and 7 bases lay outside the gene matches.

The chain has TRBV27 and TRBJ2-1; maybe TRBD2 (6 bases). The germline gives CDR1 MNHEY, CDR2 SMNVEV (reference sequence). The V end lost 4 bases, the J end lost 0 bases, and 22 bases lay between the germline ends. The length of the CDR3 is 19 residues. The CDR3 loop reads CASSSSLAEAGSSYNEQFF. The DNA for the CDR3 is TGTGCCAGCAGTTCATCATTGGCTGAAGCCGGGAGCTCCTACAATGAGCAGTTCTTC.

The count of this clone is one. The chain combines TRBV5-4 with TRBJ1-1; tentative D call: TRBD1 (5 bases). V was trimmed by 3 bases and J by 1 base, leaving 7 bases between them. CDR3 size: 13 residues. Germline CDR1 and CDR2: SGHNT and YYREEE (reference sequence). The CDR3 sequence: CASSYDRNTEAFF. The CDR3 nucleotides read TGTGCCAGCAGCTATGACAGGAACACTGAAGCTTTCTTT. The whole variable domain, filled in from reference TRBV5-4 and TRBJ1-1, reads ETGVTQSPTHLIKTRGQQVTLRCSSQSGHNTVSWYQQALGQGPQFIFQYYREEENGRGNFPPRFSGLQFPNYSSELNVNALELDDSALYLCASSYDRNTEAFFGQGTRLTVV.

The J gene is TRBJ2-7, the V gene TRBV4-1, with 12 bases that match TRBD2. V dropped 1 base and J dropped 2; count of bases not matched to a gene: 6. Per the germline V gene, CDR1 is MGHRA and CDR2 is YSYEKL. The CDR3 contains 17 residues. Here the CDR3 reads CASSQGPLAGGPYEQYF. The CDR3 DNA reads as TGCGCCAGCAGCCAAGGCCCCCTAGCGGGAGGGCCCTACGAGCAGTACTTC.

The chain combines TRBV9 with TRBJ1-2; 10 positions agree with TRBD1. V lost 5 bases, J lost 5 bases, and 6 bases stayed unmatched. CDR1 is SGDLS and CDR2 is YYNGEE in the germline V gene. The CDR3 runs to 14 residues. The CDR3 reads CASSGQGGFYGYTF. CDR3 DNA: TGTGCCAGCAGTGGACAGGGGGGATTTTATGGCTACACCTTC.

This clone was seen only once. The chain has TRBV2 and TRBJ1-5; no clear D gene. Per germline, CDR1 SNHLY and CDR2 FYNNEI. The CDR3 covers 12 residues. V was cut by 7 bases and J by 8 bases, with 12 bases left in between. CDR3 sequence: CASTGPDEPQHF. CDR3 DNA sequence: TGTGCCAGCACCGGACCGGATGAGCCCCAGCATTTT.

This sequence joins TRBV29-1 and TRBJ1-1; D gene uncertain. The CDR3 contains 15 residues. V was trimmed by 3 bases and J by 3 bases, leaving 17 bases between them. Germline values: CDR1 SQVTM, CDR2 ANQGSEA. The CDR3 DNA reads as TGCAGCGTTGAGCACCGGGCTCGCGGGGACACTGAAGCTTTCTTT. This translates into CSVEHRARGDTEAFF.

The gene calls are TRBV5-4 and TRBJ1-1; D call uncertain. The CDR3 has 15 residues. Germline-derived CDR1 and CDR2 are SGHNT and YYREEE (reference sequence). V was pared by 0 bases and J by 1 base, with 10 bases between. In nucleotides, the CDR3 is TGTGCCAGCAGCTTGGCTCCCTCGGGGAACACTGAAGCTTTCTTT. This sequence encodes CASSLAPSGNTEAFF.

This clone has a handful of counts. J is TRBJ2-7 and V is TRBV11-2; TRBD2 might be the D (5 bases). CDR3 length: 14 amino acids. From germline, CDR1 is SGHAT and CDR2 FQNNGV. V was pared by 4 bases and J by 0 bases, with 10 bases between. In DNA, the CDR3 is TGTGCCAGCAGCTACCTCGGGATCTCCTACGAGCAGTACTTC. Translating it yields CASSYLGISYEQYF.